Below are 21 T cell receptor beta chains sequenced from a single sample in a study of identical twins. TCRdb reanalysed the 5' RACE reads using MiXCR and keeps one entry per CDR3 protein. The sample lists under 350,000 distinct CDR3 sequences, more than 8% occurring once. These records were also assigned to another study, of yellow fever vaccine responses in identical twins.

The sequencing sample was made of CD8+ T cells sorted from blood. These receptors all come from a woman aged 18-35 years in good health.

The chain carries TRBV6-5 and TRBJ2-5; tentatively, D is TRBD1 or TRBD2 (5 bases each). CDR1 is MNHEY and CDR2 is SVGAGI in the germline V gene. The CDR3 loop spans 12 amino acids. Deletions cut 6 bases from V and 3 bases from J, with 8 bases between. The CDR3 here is CASRGVEETQYF. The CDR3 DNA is TGTGCCAGCAGGGGGGTAGAAGAGACCCAGTACTTC.

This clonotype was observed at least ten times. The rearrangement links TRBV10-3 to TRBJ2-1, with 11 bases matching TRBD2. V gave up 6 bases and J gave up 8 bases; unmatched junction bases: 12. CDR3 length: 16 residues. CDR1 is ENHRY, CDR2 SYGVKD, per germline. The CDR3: CAISQNSGGDTDEQFF. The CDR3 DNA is TGTGCCATCAGCCAAAATAGCGGGGGGGATACGGATGAGCAGTTCTTC.

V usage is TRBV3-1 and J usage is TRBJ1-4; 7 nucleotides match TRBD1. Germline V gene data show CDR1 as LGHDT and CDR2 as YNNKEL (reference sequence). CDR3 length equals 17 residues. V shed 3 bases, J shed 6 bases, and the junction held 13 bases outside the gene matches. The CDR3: CASSQSKQGRRDEKLFF. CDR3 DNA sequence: TGTGCCAGCAGCCAGTCCAAACAGGGGAGAAGGGATGAAAAACTGTTTTTT.

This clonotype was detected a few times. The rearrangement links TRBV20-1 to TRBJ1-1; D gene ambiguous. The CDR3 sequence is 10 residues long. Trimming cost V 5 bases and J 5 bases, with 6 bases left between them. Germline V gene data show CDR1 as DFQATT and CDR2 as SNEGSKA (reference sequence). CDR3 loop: CSAGITEAFF. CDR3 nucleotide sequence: TGCAGTGCTGGAATAACTGAAGCTTTCTTT.

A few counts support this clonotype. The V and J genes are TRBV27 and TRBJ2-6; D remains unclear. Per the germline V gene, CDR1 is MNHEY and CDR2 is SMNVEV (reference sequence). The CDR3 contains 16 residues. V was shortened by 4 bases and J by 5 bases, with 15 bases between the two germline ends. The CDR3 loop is CASSSRSGARANVLTF. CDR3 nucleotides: TGTGCCAGCAGTTCGAGGTCTGGCGCTCGGGCCAACGTCCTGACTTTC.

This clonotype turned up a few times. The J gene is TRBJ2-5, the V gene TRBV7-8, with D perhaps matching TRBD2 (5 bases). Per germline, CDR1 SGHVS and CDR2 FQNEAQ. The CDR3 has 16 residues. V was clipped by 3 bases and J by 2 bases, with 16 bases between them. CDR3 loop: CASSLSSGPTQETQYF. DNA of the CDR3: TGTGCCAGCAGCTTGAGCAGCGGCCCAACGCAAGAGACCCAGTACTTC.

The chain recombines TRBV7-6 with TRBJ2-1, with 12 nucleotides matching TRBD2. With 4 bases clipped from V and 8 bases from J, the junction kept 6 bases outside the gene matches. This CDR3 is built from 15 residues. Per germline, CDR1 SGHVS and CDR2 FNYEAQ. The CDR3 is CASSSSGGAPDEQFF. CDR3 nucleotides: TGTGCCAGCAGCTCTAGCGGGGGGGCCCCGGATGAGCAGTTCTTC. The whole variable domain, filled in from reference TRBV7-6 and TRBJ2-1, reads GAGVSQSPRYKVTKRGQDVALRCDPISGHVSLYWYRQALGQGPEFLTYFNYEAQQDKSGLPNDRFSAERPEGSISTLTIQRTEQRDSAMYRCASSSSGGAPDEQFFGPGTRLTVL.

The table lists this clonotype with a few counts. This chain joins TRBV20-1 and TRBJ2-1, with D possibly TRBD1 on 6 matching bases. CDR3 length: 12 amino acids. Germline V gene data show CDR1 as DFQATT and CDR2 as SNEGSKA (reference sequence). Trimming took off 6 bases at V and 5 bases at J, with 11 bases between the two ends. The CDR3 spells CSAQGQNNEQFF. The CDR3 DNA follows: TGCAGTGCGCAGGGACAAAACAATGAGCAGTTCTTC.

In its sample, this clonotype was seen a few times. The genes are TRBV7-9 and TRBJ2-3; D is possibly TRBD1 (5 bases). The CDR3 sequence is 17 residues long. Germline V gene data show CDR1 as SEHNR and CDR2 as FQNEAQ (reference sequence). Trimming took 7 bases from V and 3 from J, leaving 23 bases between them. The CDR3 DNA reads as TGTGCCAGCAACCGCCAAATAGGAGAAAAGGGGACAGATACGCAGTATTTT. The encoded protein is CASNRQIGEKGTDTQYF.

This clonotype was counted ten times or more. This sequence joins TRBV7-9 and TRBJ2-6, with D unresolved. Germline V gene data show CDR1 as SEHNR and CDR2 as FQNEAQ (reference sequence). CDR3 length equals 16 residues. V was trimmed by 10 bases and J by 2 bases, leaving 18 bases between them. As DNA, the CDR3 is TGTGCCACCAACGGAGAAGCCCGCACTGGGGCCAACGTCCTGACTTTC. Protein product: CATNGEARTGANVLTF. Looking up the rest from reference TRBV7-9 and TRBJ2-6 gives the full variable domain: DTGVSQNPRHKITKRGQNVTFRCDPISEHNRLYWYRQTLGQGPEFLTYFQNEAQLEKSRLLSDRFSAERPKGSFSTLEIQRTEQGDSAMYLCATNGEARTGANVLTFGAGSRLTVL.

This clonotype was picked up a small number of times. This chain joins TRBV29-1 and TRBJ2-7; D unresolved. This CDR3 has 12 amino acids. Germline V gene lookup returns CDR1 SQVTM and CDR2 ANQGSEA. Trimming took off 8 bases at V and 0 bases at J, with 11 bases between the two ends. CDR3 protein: CSISTDSYEQYF. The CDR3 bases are TGCAGCATTTCAACGGACTCCTACGAGCAGTACTTC.

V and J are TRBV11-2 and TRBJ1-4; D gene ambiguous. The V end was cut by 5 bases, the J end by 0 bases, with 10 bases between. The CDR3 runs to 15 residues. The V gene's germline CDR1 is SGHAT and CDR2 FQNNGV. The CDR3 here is CASSPRAATNEKLFF. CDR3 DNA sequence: TGTGCCAGCAGCCCGCGGGCAGCAACTAATGAAAAACTGTTTTTT. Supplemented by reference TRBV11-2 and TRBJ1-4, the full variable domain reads EAGVAQSPRYKIIEKRQSVAFWCNPISGHATLYWYQQILGQGPKLLIQFQNNGVVDDSQLPKDRFSAERLKGVDSTLKIQPAKLEDSAVYLCASSPRAATNEKLFFGSGTQLSVL.

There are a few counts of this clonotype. Here the CDR3 reads CASSLGSAGVVGEQFF. Here the CDR3 DNA reads TGTGCCAGCAGCTTAGGGTCTGCGGGGGTAGTAGGTGAGCAGTTCTTC. The V call is TRBV7-8, the J call TRBJ2-1; 7 nucleotides align to TRBD2. Germline CDR1 reads SGHVS; CDR2 reads FQNEAQ. This CDR3 has 16 amino acids. V dropped 1 base and J dropped 9; count of bases not matched to a gene: 12.

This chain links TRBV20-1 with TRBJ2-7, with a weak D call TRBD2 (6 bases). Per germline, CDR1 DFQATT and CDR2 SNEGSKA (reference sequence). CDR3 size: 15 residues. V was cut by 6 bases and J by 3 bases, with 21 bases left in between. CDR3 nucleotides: TGCAGTGCGCGGCAGGCGCGGCCGGAGGGCTACGAGCAGTACTTC. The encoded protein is CSARQARPEGYEQYF.

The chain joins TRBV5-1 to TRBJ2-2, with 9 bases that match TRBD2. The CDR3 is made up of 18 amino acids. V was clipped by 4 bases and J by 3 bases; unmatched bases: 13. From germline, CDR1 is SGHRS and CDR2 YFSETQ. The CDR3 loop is CASSPRGSGSGDTGELFF. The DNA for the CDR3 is TGCGCCAGCAGCCCTCGGGGTAGCGGGAGCGGTGACACCGGGGAGCTGTTTTTT.

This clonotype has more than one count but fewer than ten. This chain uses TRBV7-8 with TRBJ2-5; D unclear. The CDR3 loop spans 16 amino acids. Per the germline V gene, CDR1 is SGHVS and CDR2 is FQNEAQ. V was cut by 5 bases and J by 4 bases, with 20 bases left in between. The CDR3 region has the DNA TGTGCCAGCAGCCCCCACCCGACCGCTCGGCCAGAGACCCAGTACTTC. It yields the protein CASSPHPTARPETQYF. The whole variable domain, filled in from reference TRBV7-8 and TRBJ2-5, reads GAGVSQSPRYKVAKRGQDVALRCDPISGHVSLFWYQQALGQGPEFLTYFQNEAQLDKSGLPSDRFFAERPEGSVSTLKIQRTQQEDSAVYLCASSPHPTARPETQYFGPGTRLLVL.

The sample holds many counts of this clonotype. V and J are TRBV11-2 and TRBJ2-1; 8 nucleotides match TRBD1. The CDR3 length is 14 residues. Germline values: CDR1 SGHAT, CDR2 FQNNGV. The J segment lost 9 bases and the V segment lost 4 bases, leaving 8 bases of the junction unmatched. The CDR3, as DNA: TGTGCCAGCAGCTCGAGACAGGGGATAAGTGAGCAGTTCTTC. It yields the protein CASSSRQGISEQFF. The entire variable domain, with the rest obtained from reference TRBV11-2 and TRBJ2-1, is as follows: EAGVAQSPRYKIIEKRQSVAFWCNPISGHATLYWYQQILGQGPKLLIQFQNNGVVDDSQLPKDRFSAERLKGVDSTLKIQPAKLEDSAVYLCASSSRQGISEQFFGPGTRLTVL.

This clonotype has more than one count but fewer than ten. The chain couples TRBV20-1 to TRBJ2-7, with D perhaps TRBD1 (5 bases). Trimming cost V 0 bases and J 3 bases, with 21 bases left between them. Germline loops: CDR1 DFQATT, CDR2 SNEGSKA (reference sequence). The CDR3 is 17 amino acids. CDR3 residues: CSARDFRSVDRLYEQYF. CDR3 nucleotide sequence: TGCAGTGCTAGAGATTTTAGATCCGTAGACAGACTCTACGAGCAGTACTTC.

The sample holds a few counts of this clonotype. The CDR3 protein is CASSLGDDGTRQETQYF. The CDR3 DNA is TGTGCCAGCAGCTTAGGGGACGACGGTACCAGACAAGAGACCCAGTACTTC. This rearrangement joins TRBV7-3 to TRBJ2-5, with D perhaps given as TRBD1 or TRBD2 (5 bases each). The germline V and J ends were trimmed by 2 bases and 2 bases, with 18 bases remaining between them. Germline V gives CDR1 SGHTA, CDR2 FQGTGA. The CDR3 has 17 residues. The entire variable domain, with the rest obtained from reference TRBV7-3 and TRBJ2-5, is as follows: GAGVSQTPSNKVTEKGKYVELRCDPISGHTALYWYRQSLGQGPEFLIYFQGTGAADDSGLPNDRFFAVRPEGSVSTLKIQRTERGDSAVYLCASSLGDDGTRQETQYFGPGTRLLVL.

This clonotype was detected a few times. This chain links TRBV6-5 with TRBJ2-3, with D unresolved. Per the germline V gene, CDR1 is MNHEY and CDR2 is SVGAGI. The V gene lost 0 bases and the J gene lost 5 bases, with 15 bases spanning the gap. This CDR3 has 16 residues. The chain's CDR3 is CASSYSAAENGDTQYF. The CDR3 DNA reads TGTGCCAGCAGTTACTCGGCGGCAGAGAACGGAGATACGCAGTATTTT.

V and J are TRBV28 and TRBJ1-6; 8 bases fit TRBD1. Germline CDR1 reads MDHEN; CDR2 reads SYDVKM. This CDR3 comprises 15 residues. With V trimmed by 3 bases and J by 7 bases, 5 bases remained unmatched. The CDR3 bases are TGTGCCAGCAGTTTTCGGACAGGGCTAAATTCACCCCTCCACTTT. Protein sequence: CASSFRTGLNSPLHF. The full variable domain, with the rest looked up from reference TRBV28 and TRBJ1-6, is DVKVTQSSRYLVKRTGEKVFLECVQDMDHENMFWYRQDPGLGLRLIYFSYDVKMKEKGDIPEGYSVSREKKERFSLILESASTNQTSMYLCASSFRTGLNSPLHFGNGTRLTVT.